The rows below give T cell receptor beta chains drawn from one sample of a study of blood T cell repertoires in COVID-19. Measured with immunoSEQ multiplex PCR; TCRdb has only the in-frame clones, and not every one. Counted here are roughly 140,000 clones, 80% to 90% occurring once; the ten biggest clones make up around 8%. The source material was peripheral blood. Receptor source: a woman aged 60-75 years with COVID-19, enrolled during active disease. Both conserved end residues are part of each CDR3. Fields, in order: D gene, V gene, J gene, clone size, CDR3 DNA, CDR3 protein. The D gene is left open where the match is weak. Only part of the rows carry a size: once, few, many, or a class if the clone is expanded.

.	TRBV6-5	TRBJ1-1	.	TGTGCCAGCAGGAATATACAGGGTTGGACTGAAGCTTTCTTT	CASRNIQGWTEAFF
.	TRBV5-1	TRBJ1-3	.	TGCGCCAGCAGCTTGCGGGGGGCCTCTGGAAACACCATATATTTT	CASSLRGASGNTIYF
.	TRBV5-1	TRBJ2-1	.	TGCGCCAGCAGCCTTAACTACAGGAGACTTTACAATGAGCAGTTCTTC	CASSLNYRRLYNEQFF
.	TRBV2	TRBJ2-3	.	TGTGCCAGCACTGGTAGGAGAACAGATACGCAGTATTTT	CASTGRRTDTQYF
TRBD1	TRBV7-8	TRBJ1-1	few	TGTGCCAGCAGCTCACAGGGGGTCACTGAAGCTTTCTTT	CASSSQGVTEAFF
TRBD1	TRBV3-1/TRBV3-2	TRBJ1-5	.	TGTGCCAGCAGCCCCAGGGGGCGAGGGCCCCAGCATTTT	CASSPRGRGPQHF
.	TRBV11-2	TRBJ1-2	.	TGTGCCAGCAGCTCCGACGGAGTCTATGGCTACACCTTC	CASSSDGVYGYTF
.	TRBV3-1/TRBV3-2	TRBJ2-1	.	TGTGCCAGCAGCCAGAACTTCCGCGGGATCTACAATGAGCAGTTCTTC	CASSQNFRGIYNEQFF
.	TRBV7-9	TRBJ1-2	few	TGTGCCAGCAGCCCGACAGAGAACTATGGCTACACCTTC	CASSPTENYGYTF
.	TRBV7-9	TRBJ1-5	.	TGTGCCAGCAGCTTACTACAGCAGCCCCAGCATTTT	CASSLLQQPQHF
TRBD1	TRBV7-9	TRBJ2-5	once	TGTGCCAGCAGCTTTGGGACAGCATCACAAGAGACCCAGTACTTC	CASSFGTASQETQYF
.	TRBV7-9	TRBJ1-4	.	TGTGCCAGCAGCTTAAATCCGAGCCGTAATGAAAAACTGTTTTTT	CASSLNPSRNEKLFF
.	TRBV29-1	TRBJ2-7	.	TGCAGCGTTGAAGGACCGTCCGGTGGAGTATCCTACGAGCAGTACTTC	CSVEGPSGGVSYEQYF
TRBD1	TRBV5-1	TRBJ1-2	few	TGCGCCAGCAGCTTGGACAGGGGAGGCTACACCTTC	CASSLDRGGYTF
.	TRBV19	TRBJ1-3	.	TGTGCCAGTTCCATCTGGGACACCAGCTTCTCCTCTGGAAACACCATATATTTT	CASSIWDTSFSSGNTIYF
TRBD2	TRBV19	TRBJ2-7	.	TGTGCCAGTAGTATAGAGAATATCCATAGCGGGAGCCCCTACGAGCAGTACTTC	CASSIENIHSGSPYEQYF
.	TRBV2	TRBJ2-4	.	TGTGCCAGCAGTGAGCAGGGGCCGGCCAAAAACATTCAGTACTTC	CASSEQGPAKNIQYF
TRBD1	TRBV5-8	TRBJ1-1	.	TGTGCCAGCAGTAAGGACAGGGACGCTTTCTTT	CASSKDRDAFF
.	TRBV3-1/TRBV3-2	TRBJ1-6	once	TGTGCCAGCAGCACCCCGGGGGATTCACCCCTCCACTTT	CASSTPGDSPLHF
.	TRBV25-1	TRBJ1-2	.	TGTGCCAGCAGTAAAGGGGTCGGTGGCTACACCTTC	CASSKGVGGYTF
TRBD1	TRBV19	TRBJ1-2	.	TGTGCCAGTAGTATGGACAGGGGGCCGGGCTATGGCTACACCTTC	CASSMDRGPGYGYTF
TRBD1	TRBV19	TRBJ1-1	.	TGTGCCAGTATCCACAGGGGCAACACTGAAGCTTTCTTT	CASIHRGNTEAFF
.	TRBV5-6	TRBJ1-5	few	TGTGCCAGCAGCTTGCGCACACACGATCAGCCCCAGCATTTT	CASSLRTHDQPQHF
TRBD1	TRBV6-6	TRBJ1-6	.	TGTGCCAGCAGTTACCGTGGACAGGAGCATTCACCCCTCCACTTT	CASSYRGQEHSPLHF
.	TRBV11-2	TRBJ2-2	.	TGTGCCAGCAGCTTATACAGTCGAACCGGGGAGCTGTTTTTT	CASSLYSRTGELFF
.	TRBV5-4	TRBJ1-2	.	TGTGCCAGCAGCTTGGTGTCCGCGGACTATGGCTACACCTTC	CASSLVSADYGYTF
TRBD2	TRBV24-1	TRBJ2-1	.	TGTGCCACCAGTGACCTGAGCGGGGGCCACAATGAGCAGTTCTTC	CATSDLSGGHNEQFF
TRBD1	TRBV12-5	TRBJ1-4	.	TGTGCTAGTGGTACCTCCGGGACAGGGGGCGAAAAACTGTTTTTT	CASGTSGTGGEKLFF
TRBD1	TRBV5-1	TRBJ2-5	.	TGCGCCAGCAGCTTGTCCAGGGGGCGCGAAGAGACCCAGTACTTC	CASSLSRGREETQYF
.	TRBV24-1	TRBJ1-3	.	TGTGCCACCAGTGATTCGGGAAACACCATATATTTT	CATSDSGNTIYF
TRBD1	TRBV11-3	TRBJ2-1	.	TGTGCCAGCAGCTTAGATATTGGGCAGGGGGCTAATGAGCAGTTCTTC	CASSLDIGQGANEQFF
TRBD1	TRBV29-1	TRBJ1-1	.	TGCAGCGTAGACAGGGGTAACACTGAAGCTTTCTTT	CSVDRGNTEAFF
TRBD1	TRBV7-3	TRBJ2-2	.	TGTGCCAGCAGTCCGGACAGGGGTAGGGAGCTGTTTTTT	CASSPDRGRELFF
.	TRBV4-2	TRBJ1-5	.	TGTGCCAGCAGCCAAGATGCCCCGTGGACAGCTAGCTATCAGCCCCAGCATTTT	CASSQDAPWTASYQPQHF
.	TRBV5-4	TRBJ2-3	.	TGTGCCAGCAGCTTCCGGCGGGGAAGCACAGATACGCAGTATTTT	CASSFRRGSTDTQYF
.	TRBV2	TRBJ1-1	.	TGTGCCAGCACCCAGGGGCTACACACTGAAGCTTTCTTT	CASTQGLHTEAFF
.	TRBV7-2	TRBJ2-1	.	TGTGCCAGCAGTTCGGAGCTCGCCTACAATGAGCAGTTCTTC	CASSSELAYNEQFF
TRBD2	TRBV9	TRBJ2-1	.	TGTGCCAGCAGCGTAGGATGGGTTAGCGGGGATAGCTCCTACAATGAGCAGTTCTTC	CASSVGWVSGDSSYNEQFF
TRBD1	TRBV7-3	TRBJ2-2	.	TGTGCCAGCAGCCCCGACAGGGGGCTTGGGGAGCTGTTTTTT	CASSPDRGLGELFF
.	TRBV12-3/TRBV12-4	TRBJ1-1	.	TGTGCCAGCAGTCGTTTTAACACTGAAGCTTTCTTT	CASSRFNTEAFF
TRBD1	TRBV12-5	TRBJ1-1	.	TGTGCTAGCCGACCCGGGACAGGGGGATACACTGAAGCTTTCTTT	CASRPGTGGYTEAFF
.	TRBV5-1	TRBJ1-2	.	TGCGCCAGCAGCTTTGGGCCGAAAGAAGGCTACACCTTC	CASSFGPKEGYTF
.	TRBV28	TRBJ1-1	.	TGTGCCAGCAGGAAGGACGGGAGTGAAGCTTTCTTT	CASRKDGSEAFF
TRBD1	TRBV5-6	TRBJ2-6	.	TGTGCCAGCAGCTTGGTACAGGGGTCTGGGGCCAACGTCCTGACTTTC	CASSLVQGSGANVLTF
.	TRBV19	TRBJ1-2	.	TGTGCCAGTAACCTCTTAGGGGGAAACTATGGCTACACCTTC	CASNLLGGNYGYTF
.	TRBV7-8	TRBJ1-4	.	TGTGCCAGCAGCTTAGCGGGGGGGGGTGAAAAACTGTTTTTT	CASSLAGGGEKLFF
TRBD2	TRBV29-1	TRBJ2-7	.	TGCAGCGCTGGGGGGGGTTATAAAGCCTACGAGCAGTACTTC	CSAGGGYKAYEQYF
TRBD1	TRBV19	TRBJ1-5	.	TGTGCCAGTAGTCTAAGACAGGGTAACAATCAGCCCCAGCATTTT	CASSLRQGNNQPQHF
.	TRBV7-3	TRBJ2-1	.	TGTGCCAGCAGCACGGGCAATGAGCAGTTCTTC	CASSTGNEQFF
.	TRBV18	TRBJ1-1	once	TGTGCCAGCTCACTCGGACAGAACACTGAAGCTTTCTTT	CASSLGQNTEAFF
.	TRBV10-3	TRBJ1-6	.	TGTGCCATCAGTGAGAGGATCGGGGGGGTAAATAATTCACCCCTCCACTTT	CAISERIGGVNNSPLHF
.	TRBV3-1/TRBV3-2	TRBJ1-1	.	TGTGCCAGCAGCCAAGATCAATTGAACACTGAAGCTTTCTTT	CASSQDQLNTEAFF